The next 11 T cell receptor beta chains were all read from a single sample in a study of blood T cell repertoires in COVID-19. Data came from immunoSEQ multiplex PCR; TCRdb stores just in-frame clones and leaves some out. The sample contains approximately 90,000 clones, roughly 87% of which appear only once. Sequenced: peripheral blood. Every receptor here comes from a woman of 80 years or more with acute or convalescent COVID-19.

The V call is TRBV7-9, the J call TRBJ2-1; 7 positions agree with TRBD1. The germline gives CDR1 SEHNR, CDR2 FQNEAQ (reference sequence). The CDR3 loop spans 14 amino acids. V shed 3 bases and J 5 bases; nucleotides not matched to a gene: 4. The CDR3 DNA reads as TGTGCCAGCAGCTTGACAGGGATGGACAATGAGCAGTTCTTC. It translates to CASSLTGMDNEQFF.

The chain couples TRBV6-5 to TRBJ1-1; D uncertain. Germline-derived CDR1 and CDR2 are MNHEY and SVGAGI. The CDR3 is 13 amino acids. The germline V and J ends were trimmed by 6 bases and 1 base, with 9 bases remaining between them. The CDR3: CASRVTPNTEAFF. In DNA form, the CDR3 reads TGTGCCAGCAGGGTCACTCCGAACACTGAAGCTTTCTTT.

This clone came up once. This rearrangement joins TRBV7-9 to TRBJ1-2, with D possibly TRBD1 on 6 matching bases. Germline CDR1 and CDR2: SEHNR and FQNEAQ (reference sequence). Trimming took off 3 bases at V and 2 bases at J, with 10 bases between the two ends. The CDR3 totals 14 residues. This CDR3 is CASSFYTGNYGYTF. As DNA, the CDR3 is TGTGCCAGCAGCTTCTATACAGGGAACTATGGCTACACCTTC. The full variable domain, in which reference TRBV7-9 and TRBJ1-2 provide the parts outside the CDR3, is DTGVSQNPRHKITKRGQNVTFRCDPISEHNRLYWYRQTLGQGPEFLTYFQNEAQLEKSRLLSDRFSAERPKGSFSTLEIQRTEQGDSAMYLCASSFYTGNYGYTFGSGTRLTVV.

This clone has just a few counts. The chain is built from TRBV12-3 or TRBV12-4 and TRBJ1-1; D gene unclear. The CDR3 runs 13 residues. V dropped 3 bases and J dropped 0 bases, with 5 bases sitting between them. The CDR3 here is CASSFSVNTEAFF. Written as DNA, the CDR3 is TGTGCCAGCAGTTTTTCCGTGAACACTGAAGCTTTCTTT.

The chain recombines TRBV14 with TRBJ2-6; D might be TRBD1 (6 bases). Germline-derived CDR1 and CDR2 are SGHDN and FVKESK. The V gene lost 2 bases and the J gene lost 2 bases, with 10 bases spanning the gap. The CDR3 is made up of 16 amino acids. The DNA for the CDR3 is TGTGCCAGCAGCCAAACAGGGTTGGCTGGGGCCAACGTCCTGACTTTC. Amino acid sequence: CASSQTGLAGANVLTF.

This chain connects TRBV4-1 to TRBJ1-4, with D tentatively TRBD1 (5 bases). V lost 0 bases and J 2 bases, leaving 10 bases between the germline ends. Germline CDR1 and CDR2: MGHRA and YSYEKL. This CDR3 spans 16 amino acids. The CDR3 DNA is TGCGCCAGCAGCCAAGATCGGGGGGTGACTAATGAAAAACTGTTTTTT. Translating gives CASSQDRGVTNEKLFF.

The chain has TRBV23-1 and TRBJ2-4; 8 nucleotides match TRBD1. TRBV23-1 is an open reading frame whose function is uncertain. The ends lost 3 bases at V and 0 bases at J; junction bases unmatched: 13. The CDR3 has 19 residues. CDR3 loop: CASSHIGQGHPLAKNIQYF. CDR3 in DNA: TGCGCCAGCAGTCATATAGGACAGGGTCATCCCTTAGCCAAAAACATTCAGTACTTC.

V and J are TRBV11-2 and TRBJ2-1; D is possibly TRBD1 (6 bases). CDR1 is SGHAT, CDR2 FQNNGV, per germline. The germline V and J ends were trimmed by 5 bases and 5 bases, with 16 bases remaining between them. The CDR3 is made up of 15 amino acids. The CDR3 sequence is CASSPRAGVNNEQFF. CDR3 DNA sequence: TGTGCCAGCAGCCCCCGGGCAGGGGTTAACAATGAGCAGTTCTTC. The whole variable domain, filled in from reference TRBV11-2 and TRBJ2-1, reads EAGVAQSPRYKIIEKRQSVAFWCNPISGHATLYWYQQILGQGPKLLIQFQNNGVVDDSQLPKDRFSAERLKGVDSTLKIQPAKLEDSAVYLCASSPRAGVNNEQFFGPGTRLTVL.

This clone was observed a few times. This sequence joins TRBV7-6 and TRBJ1-4; 7 bases fit TRBD1. The length of the CDR3 is 15 residues. Germline CDR1 SGHVS, CDR2 FNYEAQ. Unmatched junction bases numbered 3, after V lost 0 bases and J lost 5 bases. CDR3 sequence (DNA): TGTGCCAGCAGCTTAGCGTCAGGGGGGAATGAAAAACTGTTTTTT. Amino acid sequence: CASSLASGGNEKLFF.

This clone was detected only once. The J gene is TRBJ2-3, the V gene TRBV4-2, with a weak D call TRBD2 (6 bases). This CDR3 has 15 residues. Trimming took 1 base from V and 2 from J, leaving 10 bases between them. Germline-derived CDR1 and CDR2 are LGHNA and YNFKEQ. For the CDR3, the DNA is TGTGCCAGCAGCCAAGTTGGGGAGGACACAGATACGCAGTATTTT. Protein sequence: CASSQVGEDTDTQYF.

This clone appeared a single time. This chain links TRBV18 with TRBJ2-2; 9 bases agree with TRBD2. There are 18 residues in the CDR3. CDR1 KGHSH and CDR2 LQKENI come from the germline V gene. V trimming: 3 bases; J trimming: 2 bases; junction bases outside the gene matches: 10. For the CDR3, the DNA is TGTGCCAGCTCACCGATGCAAGCGGGGGGCGTCAACACCGGGGAGCTGTTTTTT. Translating gives CASSPMQAGGVNTGELFF.